The clone carrying this T cell receptor (beta chain) was seen only a few times. Antigen unknown. PCR amplification relied on 60 Vbeta primers (plus 13 Jbeta primers). The data were produced by immunoSEQ multiplex PCR, yet TCRdb's version contains in-frame clones alone and is incomplete. The sample has about 120,000 clones; about 8.6% are singletons. This sample was taken from a study of cytomegalovirus exposure and HLA in healthy donors. Study-wide results and limits: In a later analysis, most CMV-associated TCR beta chains appeared HLA-restricted. Exclusion as indistinguishable affected some V segments, including TRBV6-2 and TRBV6-3.

The CDR3 is made up of 15 amino acids. The V and J ends lost 0 bases and 4 bases, in that order; junction bases with no gene match: 2. Germline-derived CDR1 and CDR2 are SGHRS and YFSETQ. This chain joins TRBV5-1 and TRBJ2-1; 9 nucleotides line up with TRBD2. This TCR was sampled from a woman in her forties in good health and CMV-seropositive. Sequenced sample: PBMCs. The CDR3 DNA reads as TGCGCCAGCAGCTTGGCTCTAGCGGGGTACAATGAGCAGTTCTTC. Protein: CASSLALAGYNEQFF.